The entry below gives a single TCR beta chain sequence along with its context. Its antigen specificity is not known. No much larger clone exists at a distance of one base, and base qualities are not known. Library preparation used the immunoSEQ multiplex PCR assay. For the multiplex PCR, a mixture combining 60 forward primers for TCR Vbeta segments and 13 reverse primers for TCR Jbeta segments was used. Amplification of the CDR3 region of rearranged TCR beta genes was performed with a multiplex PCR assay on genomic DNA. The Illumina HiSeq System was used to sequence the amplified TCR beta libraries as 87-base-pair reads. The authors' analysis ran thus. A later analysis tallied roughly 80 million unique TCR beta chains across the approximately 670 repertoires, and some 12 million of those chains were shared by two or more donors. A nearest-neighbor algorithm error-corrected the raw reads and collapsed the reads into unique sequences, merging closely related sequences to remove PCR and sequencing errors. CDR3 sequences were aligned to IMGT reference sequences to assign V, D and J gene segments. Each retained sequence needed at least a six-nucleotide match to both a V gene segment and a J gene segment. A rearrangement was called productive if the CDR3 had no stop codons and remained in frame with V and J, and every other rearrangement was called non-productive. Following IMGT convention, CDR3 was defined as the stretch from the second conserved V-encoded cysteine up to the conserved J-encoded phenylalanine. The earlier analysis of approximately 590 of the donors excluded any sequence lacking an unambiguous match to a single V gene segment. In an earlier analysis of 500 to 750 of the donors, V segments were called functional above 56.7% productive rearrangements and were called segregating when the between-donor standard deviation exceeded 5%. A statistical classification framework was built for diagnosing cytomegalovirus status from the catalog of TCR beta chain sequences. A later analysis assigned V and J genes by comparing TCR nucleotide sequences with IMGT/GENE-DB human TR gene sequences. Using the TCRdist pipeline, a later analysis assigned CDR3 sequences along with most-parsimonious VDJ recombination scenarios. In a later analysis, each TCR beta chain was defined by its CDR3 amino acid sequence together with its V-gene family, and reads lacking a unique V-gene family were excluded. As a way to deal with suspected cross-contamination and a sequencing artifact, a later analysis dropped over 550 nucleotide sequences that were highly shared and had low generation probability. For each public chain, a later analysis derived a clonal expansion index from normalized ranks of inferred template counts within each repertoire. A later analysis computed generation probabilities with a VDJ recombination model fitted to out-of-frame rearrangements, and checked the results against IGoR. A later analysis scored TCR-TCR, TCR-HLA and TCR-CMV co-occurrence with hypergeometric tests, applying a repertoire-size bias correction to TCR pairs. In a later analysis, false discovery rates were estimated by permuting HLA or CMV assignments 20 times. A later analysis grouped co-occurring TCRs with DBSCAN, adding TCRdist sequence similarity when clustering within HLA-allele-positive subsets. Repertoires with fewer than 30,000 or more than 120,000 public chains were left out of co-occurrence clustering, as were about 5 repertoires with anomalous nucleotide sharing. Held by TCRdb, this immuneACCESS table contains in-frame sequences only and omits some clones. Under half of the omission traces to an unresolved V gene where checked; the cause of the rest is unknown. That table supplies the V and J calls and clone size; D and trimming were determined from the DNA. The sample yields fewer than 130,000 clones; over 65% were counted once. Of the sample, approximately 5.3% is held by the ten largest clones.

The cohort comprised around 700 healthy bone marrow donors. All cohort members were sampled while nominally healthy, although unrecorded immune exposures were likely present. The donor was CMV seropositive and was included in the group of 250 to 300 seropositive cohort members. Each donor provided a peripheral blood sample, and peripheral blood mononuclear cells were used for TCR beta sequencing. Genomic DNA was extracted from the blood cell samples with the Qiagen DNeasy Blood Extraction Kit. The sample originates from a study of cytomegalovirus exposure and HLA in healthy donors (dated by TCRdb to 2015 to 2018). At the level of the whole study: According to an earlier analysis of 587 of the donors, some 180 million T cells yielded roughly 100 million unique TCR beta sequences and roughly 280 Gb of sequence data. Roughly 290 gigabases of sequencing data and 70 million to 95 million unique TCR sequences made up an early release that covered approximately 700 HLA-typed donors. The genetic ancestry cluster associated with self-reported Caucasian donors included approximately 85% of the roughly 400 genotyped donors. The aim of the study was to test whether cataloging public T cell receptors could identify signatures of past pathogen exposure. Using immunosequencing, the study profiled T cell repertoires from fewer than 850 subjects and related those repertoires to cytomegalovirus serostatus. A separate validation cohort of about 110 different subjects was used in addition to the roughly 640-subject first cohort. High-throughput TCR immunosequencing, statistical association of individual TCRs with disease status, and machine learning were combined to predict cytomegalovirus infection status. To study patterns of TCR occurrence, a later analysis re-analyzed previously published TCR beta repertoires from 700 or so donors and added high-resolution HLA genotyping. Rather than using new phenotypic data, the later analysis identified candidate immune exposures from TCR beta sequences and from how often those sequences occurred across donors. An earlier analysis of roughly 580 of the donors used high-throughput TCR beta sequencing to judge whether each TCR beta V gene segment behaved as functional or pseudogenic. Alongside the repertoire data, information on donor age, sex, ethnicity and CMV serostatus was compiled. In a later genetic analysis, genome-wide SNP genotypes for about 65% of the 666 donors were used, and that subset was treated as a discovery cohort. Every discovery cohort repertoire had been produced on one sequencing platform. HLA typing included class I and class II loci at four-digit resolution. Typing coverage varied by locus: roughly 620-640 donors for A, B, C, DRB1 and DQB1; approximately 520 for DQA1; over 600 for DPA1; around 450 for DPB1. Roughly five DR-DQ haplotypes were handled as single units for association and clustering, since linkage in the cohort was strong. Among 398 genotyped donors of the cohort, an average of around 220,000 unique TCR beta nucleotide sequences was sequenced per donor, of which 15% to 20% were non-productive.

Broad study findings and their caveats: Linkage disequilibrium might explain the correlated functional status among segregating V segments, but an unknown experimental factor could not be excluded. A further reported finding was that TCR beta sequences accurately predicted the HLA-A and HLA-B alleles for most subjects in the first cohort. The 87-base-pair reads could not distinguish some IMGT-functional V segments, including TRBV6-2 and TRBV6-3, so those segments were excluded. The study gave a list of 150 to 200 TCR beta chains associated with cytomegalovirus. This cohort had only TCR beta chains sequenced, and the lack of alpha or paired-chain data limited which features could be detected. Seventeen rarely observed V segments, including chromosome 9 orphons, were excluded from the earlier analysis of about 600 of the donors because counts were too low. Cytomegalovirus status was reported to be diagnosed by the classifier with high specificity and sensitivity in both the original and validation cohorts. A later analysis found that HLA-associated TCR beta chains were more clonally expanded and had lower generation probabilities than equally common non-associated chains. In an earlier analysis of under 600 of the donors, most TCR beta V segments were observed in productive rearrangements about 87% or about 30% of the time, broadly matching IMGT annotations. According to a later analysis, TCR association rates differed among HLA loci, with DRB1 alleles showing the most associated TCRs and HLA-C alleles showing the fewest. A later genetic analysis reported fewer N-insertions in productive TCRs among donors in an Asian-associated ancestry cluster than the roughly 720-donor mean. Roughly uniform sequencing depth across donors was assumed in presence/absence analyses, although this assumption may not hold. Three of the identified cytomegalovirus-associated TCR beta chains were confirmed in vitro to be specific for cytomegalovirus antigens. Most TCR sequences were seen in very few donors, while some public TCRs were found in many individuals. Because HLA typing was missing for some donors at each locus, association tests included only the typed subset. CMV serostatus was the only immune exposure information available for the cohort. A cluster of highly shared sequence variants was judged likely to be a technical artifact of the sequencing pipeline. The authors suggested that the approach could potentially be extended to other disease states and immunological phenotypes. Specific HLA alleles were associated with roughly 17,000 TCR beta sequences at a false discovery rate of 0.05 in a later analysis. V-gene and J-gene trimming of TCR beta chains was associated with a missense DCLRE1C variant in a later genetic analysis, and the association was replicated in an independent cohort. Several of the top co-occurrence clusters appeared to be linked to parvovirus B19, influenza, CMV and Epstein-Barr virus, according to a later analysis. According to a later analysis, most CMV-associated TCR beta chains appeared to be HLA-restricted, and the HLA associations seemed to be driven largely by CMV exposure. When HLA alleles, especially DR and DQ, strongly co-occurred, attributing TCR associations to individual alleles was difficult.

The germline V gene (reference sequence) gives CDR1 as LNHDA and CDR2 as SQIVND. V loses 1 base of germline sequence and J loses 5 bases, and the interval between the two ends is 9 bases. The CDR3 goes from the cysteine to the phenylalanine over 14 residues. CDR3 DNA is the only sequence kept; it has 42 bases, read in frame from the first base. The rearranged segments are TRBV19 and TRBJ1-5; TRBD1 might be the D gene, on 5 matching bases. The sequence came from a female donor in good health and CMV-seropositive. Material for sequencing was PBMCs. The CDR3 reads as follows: CASSIGAGHQPQHF. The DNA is TGTGCCAGTAGTATAGGGGCGGGACATCAGCCCCAGCATTTT.